Listed here are 15 T cell receptor beta chains from one sample, sequenced in a study of T cells after yellow fever vaccination. TCRdb re-called the 5' RACE reads through MiXCR, storing one row per CDR3 protein. There are some 300,000 distinct CDR3 sequences in the sample; 8.7% occur only once, and around 3.4% lies in the top ten. The sequencing used CD4+ T cells sorted from PBMCs, collected 5 days after the yellow fever booster vaccination. All receptors come from a young man who received the YFV17D yellow fever vaccine.

The rearrangement uses TRBV18 and TRBJ2-3; D call uncertain. This CDR3 is built from 13 residues. The germline gives CDR1 KGHSH, CDR2 LQKENI. V dropped 1 base and J dropped 5 bases, with 7 bases sitting between them. CDR3 DNA: TGTGCCAGCTCACCACAGCCGCTAGATACGCAGTATTTT. It encodes CASSPQPLDTQYF.

This clonotype has more than one count but fewer than ten. The V gene is TRBV4-1, the J gene TRBJ2-7; the D is unclear. Per germline, CDR1 MGHRA and CDR2 YSYEKL. Trimming cost V 1 base and J 12 bases, with 16 bases left between them. CDR3 size: 13 residues. This CDR3 reads CASSQGPHEVPYF. CDR3 DNA sequence: TGCGCCAGCAGCCAAGGACCCCATGAGGTTCCGTACTTC.

This clonotype was counted ten times or more. This rearrangement joins TRBV4-3 to TRBJ1-3, with a tentative D call TRBD1 (5 bases). Per germline, CDR1 LGHNA and CDR2 YSLEER. The V and J ends lost 0 bases and 4 bases respectively, with 10 bases between them. The CDR3 runs to 15 residues. In nucleotides, the CDR3 is TGCGCCAGCAGCCAAGACCAGGGTGGGGGAAACACCATATATTTT. Protein: CASSQDQGGGNTIYF.

This clonotype occurred a few times. In DNA, the CDR3 is TGTGCCAGCAGCTTAGCGAATCCCTGGACAGGGCGGACAGATACGCAGTATTTT. Translating it yields CASSLANPWTGRTDTQYF. The genes are TRBV7-6 and TRBJ2-3, with 8 bases aligning to TRBD1. Trimming removed 0 bases from V and 3 bases from J; junction bases left unmatched: 11. The CDR3 loop spans 18 amino acids. Germline loops: CDR1 SGHVS, CDR2 FNYEAQ.

This clonotype was detected only a few times. The chain has TRBV6-1 and TRBJ2-2; 8 bases agree with TRBD2. From germline, CDR1 is MNHNS and CDR2 SASEGT. The CDR3 totals 15 residues. V gave up 6 bases and J gave up 2 bases; unmatched junction bases: 5. CDR3 sequence: CASRPGTSNTGELFF. CDR3 coding DNA: TGTGCCAGCAGACCCGGGACTAGTAACACCGGGGAGCTGTTTTTT.

The table lists this clonotype with a few counts. V usage is TRBV6-2 or TRBV6-3 and J usage is TRBJ2-1; D assignment may be TRBD1 or TRBD2 (5 bases each). Per the germline V gene, CDR1 is MNHEY and CDR2 is SVGEGT. V was cut by 1 base and J by 8 bases, with 9 bases left in between. The CDR3 is 13 amino acids. In nucleotides, the CDR3 is TGTGCCAGCAGTTACTTGAGGGGCGATGAGCAGTTCTTC. This gives the protein CASSYLRGDEQFF.

The chain uses TRBV5-1 and TRBJ2-1; 8 bases agree with TRBD1. The J segment lost 4 bases and the V segment lost 1 base, leaving 4 bases of the junction unmatched. Per the germline V gene, CDR1 is SGHRS and CDR2 is YFSETQ. The CDR3 runs 15 residues. CDR3 region: CASSLSQGAYNEQFF. The CDR3 nucleotides are TGCGCCAGCAGCTTGAGTCAGGGGGCGTACAATGAGCAGTTCTTC. The whole variable domain, remainder taken from reference TRBV5-1 and TRBJ2-1, is KAGVTQTPRYLIKTRGQQVTLSCSPISGHRSVSWYQQTPGQGLQFLFEYFSETQRNKGNFPGRFSGRQFSNSRSEMNVSTLELGDSALYLCASSLSQGAYNEQFFGPGTRLTVL.

V and J are TRBV12-5 and TRBJ2-3; TRBD2 aligns across 9 bases. In germline, CDR1 is LGHNT, CDR2 FRNRAP. V lost 6 bases and J lost 0; bases outside the gene matches: 4. The CDR3 runs to 15 residues. CDR3 loop: CASGPSGVSTDTQYF. In nucleotides, the CDR3 is TGTGCTAGTGGCCCTAGCGGGGTGAGCACAGATACGCAGTATTTT.

This clonotype appeared a few times. The chain recombines TRBV5-1 with TRBJ1-2, with 8 positions matching TRBD1. This CDR3 has 15 amino acids. Germline V lookup: CDR1 SGHRS, CDR2 YFSETQ. V gave up 4 bases and J gave up 3 bases; unmatched junction bases: 8. CDR3 in DNA: TGCGCCAGCAGCCCACAGGGGGAACCCGACTATGGCTACACCTTC. Amino acids: CASSPQGEPDYGYTF.

The J gene is TRBJ1-1, the V gene TRBV30; TRBD1 is a possible D gene (6 bases). The CDR3 consists of 13 residues. V was cut by 3 bases and J by 4 bases, with 12 bases left in between. Germline V gives CDR1 GTSNPN, CDR2 SVGIG (reference sequence). The CDR3 DNA reads TGTGCCTGGAGGGGGGCCAGCGGCACTGAAGCTTTCTTT. It codes for CAWRGASGTEAFF. The full variable domain, completed using reference TRBV30 and TRBJ1-1, is SQTIHQWPATLVQPVGSPLSLECTVEGTSNPNLYWYRQAAGRGLQLLFYSVGIGQISSEVPQNLSASRPQDRQFILSSKKLLLSDSGFYLCAWRGASGTEAFFGQGTRLTVV.

This clonotype was found many times. The chain is built from TRBV20-1 and TRBJ2-2; tentative D call: TRBD1 (6 bases). Germline CDR1 DFQATT, CDR2 SNEGSKA (reference sequence). The V and J ends lost 5 bases and 5 bases respectively, with 15 bases between them. The length of the CDR3 is 14 residues. The CDR3 sequence: CSARRQAVTGELFF. The CDR3 region has the DNA TGCAGTGCTCGACGACAGGCTGTAACCGGGGAGCTGTTTTTT.

This clonotype was counted only a few times. The J gene is TRBJ1-2, the V gene TRBV5-1, with 7 bases that match TRBD1. The CDR3 loop spans 13 amino acids. Germline V gene lookup returns CDR1 SGHRS and CDR2 YFSETQ. Losses at the gene ends were 6 bases for V and 6 bases for J; bases not matched to a gene: 8. The chain's CDR3 is CASTPQGSDGYTF. The DNA of the CDR3 is TGCGCCAGCACCCCACAGGGGTCGGATGGCTACACCTTC.

This chain joins TRBV9 and TRBJ2-1; 12 bases align to TRBD2. J lost 7 bases, V lost 4 bases, and 12 bases had no gene match. Germline V gives CDR1 SGDLS, CDR2 YYNGEE. This CDR3 region has 17 residues. The CDR3 coding sequence is TGTGCCAGCAGCATACTAGCGGGGGGCGCCCTTAGGAATGAGCAGTTCTTC. This codes for CASSILAGGALRNEQFF.

This clonotype was seen only a few times. This chain joins TRBV5-1 and TRBJ1-6; TRBD1 is a possible D gene (5 bases). Germline values: CDR1 SGHRS, CDR2 YFSETQ. This CDR3 is built from 17 residues. V was cut by 4 bases and J by 0 bases, with 14 bases left in between. This CDR3 reads CASSLGTANSYNSPLHF. CDR3 nucleotide sequence: TGCGCCAGCAGCCTAGGGACGGCGAACTCCTATAATTCACCCCTCCACTTT.

This clonotype was seen a handful of times. The chain employs TRBV5-8 and TRBJ1-6; possible D gene TRBD1, 6 bases. CDR1 is SGHTS, CDR2 YDEGEE, per germline. Trimming took 0 bases from V and 0 from J, leaving 10 bases between them. CDR3 length equals 17 residues. The CDR3: CASSLDRASSYNSPLHF. CDR3 DNA sequence: TGTGCCAGCAGCTTGGACAGGGCCAGCTCCTATAATTCACCCCTCCACTTT.